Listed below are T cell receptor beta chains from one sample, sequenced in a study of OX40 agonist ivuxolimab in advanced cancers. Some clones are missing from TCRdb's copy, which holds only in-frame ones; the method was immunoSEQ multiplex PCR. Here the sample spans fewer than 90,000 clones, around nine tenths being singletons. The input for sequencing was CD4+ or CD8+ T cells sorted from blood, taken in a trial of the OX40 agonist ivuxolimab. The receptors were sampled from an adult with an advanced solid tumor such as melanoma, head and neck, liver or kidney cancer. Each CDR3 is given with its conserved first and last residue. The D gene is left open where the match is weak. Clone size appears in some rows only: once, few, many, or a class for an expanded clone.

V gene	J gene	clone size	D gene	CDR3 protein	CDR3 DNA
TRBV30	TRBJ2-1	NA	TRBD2	CAWTASGGAIYNEQFF	TGTGCCTGGACTGCTAGCGGGGGGGCTATCTACAATGAGCAGTTCTTC
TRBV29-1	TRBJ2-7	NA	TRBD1	CSVDESGGSRQYF	TGCAGCGTCGACGAATCAGGGGGCTCGCGGCAGTACTTC
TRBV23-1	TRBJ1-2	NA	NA	CASSQSRYLPGYTF	TGCGCCAGCAGTCAATCGAGATATCTGCCGGGCTACACCTTC
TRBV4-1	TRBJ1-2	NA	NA	CASSQDENGYTF	TGCGCCAGCAGCCAAGATGAGAATGGCTACACCTTC
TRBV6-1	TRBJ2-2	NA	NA	CASSEMGPTGELFF	TGTGCCAGCAGTGAAATGGGCCCCACCGGGGAGCTGTTTTTT
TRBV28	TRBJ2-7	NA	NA	CASSPLAPGSGDEQYF	TGTGCCAGCAGCCCTCTGGCTCCGGGGAGTGGAGACGAGCAGTACTTC
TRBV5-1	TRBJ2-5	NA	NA	CASSLWTDQETQYF	TGCGCCAGCAGCCTATGGACAGACCAAGAGACCCAGTACTTC
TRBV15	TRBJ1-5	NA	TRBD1	CATSPRQGDQPQHF	TGTGCCACCAGCCCGAGACAGGGTGACCAGCCCCAGCATTTT
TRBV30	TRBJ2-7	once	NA	CAWSKDYGQYF	TGTGCCTGGAGTAAGGATTACGGGCAGTACTTC
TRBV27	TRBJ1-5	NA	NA	CASSLTGVYSNQPQHF	TGTGCCAGCAGTCTGACAGGAGTTTATAGCAATCAGCCCCAGCATTTT
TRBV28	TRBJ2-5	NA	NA	CASSLPFQETQYF	TGTGCCAGCAGTTTGCCGTTCCAAGAGACCCAGTACTTC
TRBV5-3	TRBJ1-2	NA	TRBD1	CARSSKSQGDYGYTF	TGTGCCAGAAGCTCCAAATCTCAGGGGGACTATGGCTACACCTTC
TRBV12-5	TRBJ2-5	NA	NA	CASGFSGGGLGETQYF	TGTGCTAGTGGTTTCTCTGGCGGCGGGTTGGGAGAGACCCAGTACTTC
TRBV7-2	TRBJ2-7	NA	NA	CASTQGGIGYEQYF	TGTGCCAGCACCCAGGGGGGTATAGGGTACGAGCAGTACTTC
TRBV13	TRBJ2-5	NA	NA	CASSLVGVVETQYF	TGTGCCAGCAGCTTAGTAGGGGTCGTCGAGACCCAGTACTTC
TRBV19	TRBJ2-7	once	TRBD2	CASNHPSGGIYEQYF	TGTGCCAGTAACCACCCTTCCGGGGGGATCTACGAGCAGTACTTC
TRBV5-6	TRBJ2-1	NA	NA	CASSPSGLADNEQFF	TGTGCCAGCAGCCCTAGTGGTCTAGCAGACAATGAGCAGTTCTTC
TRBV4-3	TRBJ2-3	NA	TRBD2	CASSSNSGGATDTQYF	TGCGCCAGCAGCTCCAACAGCGGGGGGGCCACAGATACGCAGTATTTT
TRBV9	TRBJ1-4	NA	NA	CASSVGGGKLFF	TGTGCCAGCAGCGTAGGAGGGGGGAAACTGTTTTTT
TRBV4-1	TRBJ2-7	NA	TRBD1	CASSQEGQGFGEQYF	TGCGCCAGCAGCCAAGAGGGACAGGGGTTCGGCGAGCAGTACTTC
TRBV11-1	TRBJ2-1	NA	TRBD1	CASSQGQGGYNEQFF	TGTGCCAGCAGCCAAGGACAGGGGGGTTACAATGAGCAGTTCTTC
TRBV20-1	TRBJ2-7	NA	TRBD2	CSARGGGEQYF	TGCAGTGCTAGGGGCGGGGGTGAGCAGTACTTC
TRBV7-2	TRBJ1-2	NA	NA	CASRLPTWGAQDYGYTF	TGTGCCAGCAGGTTACCTACATGGGGGGCGCAAGACTATGGCTACACCTTC
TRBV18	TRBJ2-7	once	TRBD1	CASSPAGTGVSYEQYF	TGTGCCAGCTCACCCGCTGGGACAGGGGTCTCCTACGAGCAGTACTTC
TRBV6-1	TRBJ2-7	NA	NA	CASRVTLVPSEQYF	TGTGCCAGCAGGGTCACCCTCGTACCCTCCGAGCAGTACTTC
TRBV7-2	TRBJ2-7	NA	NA	CASSSRRGYEQYF	TGTGCCAGCAGCTCTAGGCGAGGGTACGAGCAGTACTTC
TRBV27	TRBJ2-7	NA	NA	CASSRNGQSPTSYEQYF	TGTGCCAGCAGTCGGAATGGACAGAGCCCGACCTCCTACGAGCAGTACTTC
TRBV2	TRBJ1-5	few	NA	CASSAAGNSNQPQHF	TGTGCCAGCAGTGCGGCAGGGAACAGCAATCAGCCCCAGCATTTT
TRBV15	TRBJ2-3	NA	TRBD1	CATSRGGQGTDTQYF	TGTGCCACCAGCAGAGGCGGACAGGGCACAGATACGCAGTATTTT
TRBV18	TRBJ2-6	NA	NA	CASSPPNRGLGGANVLTF	TGTGCCAGCTCACCACCGAACAGGGGACTTGGTGGGGCCAACGTCCTGACTTTC
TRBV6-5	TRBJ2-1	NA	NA	CASSPSRAGNEQFF	TGTGCCAGCAGTCCTTCCAGGGCAGGCAATGAGCAGTTCTTC
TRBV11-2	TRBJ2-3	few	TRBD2	CASSFISASGGVFTDTQYF	TGTGCCAGCAGCTTTATCTCGGCTAGCGGGGGGGTATTCACAGATACGCAGTATTTT
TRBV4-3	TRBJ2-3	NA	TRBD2	CASSQGSGGVGGEDTQYF	TGCGCCAGCAGCCAAGGGAGCGGGGGGGTCGGGGGTGAAGATACGCAGTATTTT
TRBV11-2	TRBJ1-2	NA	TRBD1	CASSTRDRGLNYGYTF	TGTGCCAGCAGCACCCGGGACAGGGGCCTTAACTATGGCTACACCTTC
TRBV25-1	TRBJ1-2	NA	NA	CASSTADMSFYGYTF	TGTGCCAGCAGTACGGCGGACATGTCATTCTATGGCTACACCTTC
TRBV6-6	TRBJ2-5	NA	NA	CASSSSELATQYF	TGTGCCAGCAGTTCCAGTGAGTTGGCGACCCAGTACTTC
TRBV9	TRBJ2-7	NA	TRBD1	CASSVRSGGSYEQYF	TGTGCCAGCAGCGTAAGGTCAGGGGGTTCCTACGAGCAGTACTTC
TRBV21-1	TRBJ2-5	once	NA	CASSSKGPAETQYF	TGTGCCAGCAGCTCAAAGGGTCCTGCTGAGACCCAGTACTTC
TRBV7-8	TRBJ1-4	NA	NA	CASSSDSFNEKLFF	TGTGCCAGCAGCTCGGACAGCTTTAATGAAAAACTGTTTTTT
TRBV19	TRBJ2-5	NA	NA	CASSIYVGTGKETQYF	TGTGCCAGTAGTATTTACGTCGGGACTGGTAAAGAGACCCAGTACTTC
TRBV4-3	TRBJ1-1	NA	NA	CASSQEGGLGEAFF	TGCGCCAGCAGCCAAGAAGGGGGGCTGGGTGAAGCTTTCTTT
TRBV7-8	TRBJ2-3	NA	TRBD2	CASSLRLAGFDTQYF	TGTGCCAGCAGCCTAAGACTAGCGGGGTTTGATACGCAGTATTTT
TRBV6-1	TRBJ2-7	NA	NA	CASRGRSYEQYF	TGTGCCAGCAGGGGGCGTTCCTACGAGCAGTACTTC
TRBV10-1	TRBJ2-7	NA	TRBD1	CASSGIGTGSYEQYF	TGCGCCAGCAGTGGCATAGGGACAGGGTCCTACGAGCAGTACTTC
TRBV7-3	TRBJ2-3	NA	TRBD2	CASSLRGGRTDTQYF	TGTGCCAGCAGCCTGCGGGGGGGAAGGACAGATACGCAGTATTTT
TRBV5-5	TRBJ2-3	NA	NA	CASSLTGSQTDTQYF	TGTGCCAGCAGCTTGACAGGGTCCCAAACAGATACGCAGTATTTT
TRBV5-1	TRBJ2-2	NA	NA	CASSFGRGVTGELFF	TGCGCCAGCAGCTTCGGCAGGGGTGTCACCGGGGAGCTGTTTTTT
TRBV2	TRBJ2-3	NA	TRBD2	CASSEERGLNTDTQYF	TGTGCCAGCAGTGAAGAGCGGGGCCTTAACACAGATACGCAGTATTTT
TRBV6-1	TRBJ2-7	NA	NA	CAIRRGPQDPGEQYF	TGTGCCATCAGGAGGGGCCCGCAAGATCCCGGCGAGCAGTACTTC
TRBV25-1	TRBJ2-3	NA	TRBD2	CASSELTSGGPTDTQYF	TGTGCCAGCAGTGAATTGACTAGCGGGGGCCCCACAGATACGCAGTATTTT
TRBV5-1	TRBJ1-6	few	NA	CASSQGTIDSPLHF	TGCGCCAGCAGCCAAGGGACAATTGATTCACCCCTCCACTTT
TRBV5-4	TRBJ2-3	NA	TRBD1	CASSRTGTGARDTQYF	TGTGCCAGCAGCCGTACCGGGACAGGGGCCAGAGATACGCAGTATTTT
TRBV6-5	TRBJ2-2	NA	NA	CASSYSTGRSTGELFF	TGTGCCAGCAGTTACTCCACTGGCAGATCCACCGGGGAGCTGTTTTTT
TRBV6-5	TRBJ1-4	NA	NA	CASSYVRNEKLFF	TGTGCCAGCAGTTACGTCCGGAATGAAAAACTGTTTTTT
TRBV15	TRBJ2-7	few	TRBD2	CATSRVVSGGGYEQYF	TGTGCCACCAGCAGAGTCGTGAGCGGGGGTGGCTACGAGCAGTACTTC
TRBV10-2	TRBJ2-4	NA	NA	CASTPRQSIKNIQYF	TGCGCCAGCACCCCAAGGCAGTCTATTAAAAACATTCAGTACTTC
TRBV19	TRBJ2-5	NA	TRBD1	CASSEQGWAMETQYF	TGTGCCAGTAGTGAACAGGGGTGGGCTATGGAGACCCAGTACTTC
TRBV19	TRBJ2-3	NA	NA	CASRARADTQYF	TGTGCCAGTAGAGCCAGGGCAGATACGCAGTATTTT
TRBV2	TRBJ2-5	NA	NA	CASSEVGVSQETQYF	TGTGCCAGCAGTGAAGTGGGGGTGTCCCAAGAGACCCAGTACTTC